This T cell receptor beta chain is from a study of radiotherapy plus CTLA-4 blockade in lung cancer. Germline CDR1 and CDR2: MNHEY and SMNVEV (reference sequence). The CDR3 consists of 14 residues. V lost 8 bases and J lost 3; bases outside the gene matches: 7. Data came from immunoSEQ multiplex PCR; TCRdb stores just in-frame clones and leaves some out. Of about 48,000 clones in the sample, about 88% were seen once. The chain recombines TRBV27 with TRBJ2-7; 10 bases are shared with TRBD1. This receptor was taken from a human donor with non-small cell lung cancer that progressed on radiotherapy plus ipilimumab. Some clones in this sample may be carry-over from other donors' samples. The source was peripheral blood, collected from a patient treated with radiotherapy plus ipilimumab. As DNA, the CDR3 is TGTGCCAGCGGTGAGGACAGGGGGTTCTACGAGCAGTACTTC. Its translation: CASGEDRGFYEQYF.